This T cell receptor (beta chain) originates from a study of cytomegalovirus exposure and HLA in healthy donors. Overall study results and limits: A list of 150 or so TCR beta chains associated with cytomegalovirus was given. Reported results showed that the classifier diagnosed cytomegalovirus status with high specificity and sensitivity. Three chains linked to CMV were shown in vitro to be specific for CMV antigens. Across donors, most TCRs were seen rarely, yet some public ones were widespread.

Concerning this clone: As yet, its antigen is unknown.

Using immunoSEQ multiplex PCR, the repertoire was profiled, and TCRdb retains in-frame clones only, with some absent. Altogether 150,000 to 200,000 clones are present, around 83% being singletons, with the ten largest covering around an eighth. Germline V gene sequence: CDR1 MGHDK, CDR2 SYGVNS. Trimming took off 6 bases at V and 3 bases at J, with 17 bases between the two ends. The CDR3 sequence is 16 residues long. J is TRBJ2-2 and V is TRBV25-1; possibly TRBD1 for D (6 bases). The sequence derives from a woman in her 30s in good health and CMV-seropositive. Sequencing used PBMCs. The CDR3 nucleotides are TGTGCCAGCAGACCCAGGGGATCCGTTGACACCGGGGAGCTGTTTTTT. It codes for CASRPRGSVDTGELFF. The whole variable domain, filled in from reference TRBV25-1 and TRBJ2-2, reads EADIYQTPRYLVIGTGKKITLECSQTMGHDKMYWYQQDPGMELHLIHYSYGVNSTEKGDLSSESTVSRIRTEHFPLTLESARPSHTSQYLCASRPRGSVDTGELFFGEGSRLTVL.